The 3 T cell receptor beta chains below all came from one sample that was sequenced in a study of blood T cell repertoires in COVID-19 (dated by TCRdb to 2018 to 2020). Libraries came from the immunoSEQ multiplex PCR assay. TCRdb mirrors the immuneACCESS table, restricted to in-frame sequences. Some clones are absent from its copies; in checked studies, under half trace to an unresolved V gene, and the reason for the others is unknown. In this sample the table shows 140,000 to 150,000 clones, approximately 90% of which occur a single time. The top ten constitute 0.95% to 1.5% of the sample. Sequences were obtained from PBMCs or T cells enriched from blood (not recorded which). The source is a woman in her thirties with acute COVID-19.

V usage is TRBV5-4 and J usage is TRBJ2-7; 7 nucleotides line up with TRBD2. Germline-derived CDR1 and CDR2 are SGHNT and YYREEE (reference sequence). The CDR3 covers 15 residues. The junction had 5 bases not matched to a gene; V was cut back by 0 bases and J by 2 bases. CDR3 sequence reads: CASSLGASGPYEQYF. The CDR3 nucleotides are TGTGCCAGCAGCTTGGGGGCTAGCGGACCCTACGAGCAGTACTTC.

In its sample, this clone was seen a few times. The CDR3 region has the DNA TGTGCCAGCTCACAAGCAGCGGAAAACACCGGGGAGCTGTTTTTT. Protein sequence: CASSQAAENTGELFF. The chain joins TRBV18 to TRBJ2-2, with D possibly matching TRBD2 (5 bases). V gave up 4 bases and J gave up 2 bases, with 11 bases separating them. Germline CDR1 KGHSH, CDR2 LQKENI. The CDR3 totals 15 residues.

The chain combines TRBV29-1 with TRBJ1-3, with D unresolved. Trimming left V 5 bases short and J 3 bases short, with 5 bases between. Germline V CDR1 and CDR2: SQVTM, ANQGSEA. The CDR3 is 11 residues long. The CDR3 loop reads CSVSVGNTIYF. CDR3 DNA: TGCAGCGTTTCGGTTGGAAACACCATATATTTT. Complete variable domain (other parts from reference TRBV29-1 and TRBJ1-3): SAVISQKPSRDICQRGTSLTIQCQVDSQVTMMFWYRQQPGQSLTLIATANQGSEATYESGFVIDKFPISRPNLTFSTLTVSNMSPEDSSIYLCSVSVGNTIYFGEGSWLTVV.